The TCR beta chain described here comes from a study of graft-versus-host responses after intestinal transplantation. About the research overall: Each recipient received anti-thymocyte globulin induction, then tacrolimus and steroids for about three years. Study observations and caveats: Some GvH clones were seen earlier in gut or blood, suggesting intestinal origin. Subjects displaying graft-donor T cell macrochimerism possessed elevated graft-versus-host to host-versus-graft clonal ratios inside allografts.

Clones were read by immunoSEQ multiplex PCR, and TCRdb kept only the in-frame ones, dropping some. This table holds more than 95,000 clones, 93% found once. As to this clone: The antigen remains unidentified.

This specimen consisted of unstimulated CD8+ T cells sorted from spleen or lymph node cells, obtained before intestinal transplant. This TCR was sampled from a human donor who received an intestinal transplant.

In DNA, the CDR3 is TGTGCCAGCAGCGACAGGATCTACGAGCAGTACTTC. Translating gives CASSDRIYEQYF. The chain combines TRBV2 with TRBJ2-7, with D perhaps matching TRBD1 (6 bases). Germline V gives CDR1 SNHLY, CDR2 FYNNEI. With 6 bases removed from V and 3 bases from J, the gap between germline ends came to 9 bases. The CDR3 length is 12 residues.